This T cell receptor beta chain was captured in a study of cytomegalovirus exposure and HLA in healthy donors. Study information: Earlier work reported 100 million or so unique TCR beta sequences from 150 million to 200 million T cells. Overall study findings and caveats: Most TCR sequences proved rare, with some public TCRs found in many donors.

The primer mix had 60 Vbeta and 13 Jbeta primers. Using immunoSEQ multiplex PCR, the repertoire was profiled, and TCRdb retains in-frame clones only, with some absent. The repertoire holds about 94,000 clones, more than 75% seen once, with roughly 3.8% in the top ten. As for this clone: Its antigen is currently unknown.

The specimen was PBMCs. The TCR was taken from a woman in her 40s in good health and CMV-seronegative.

The CDR3 reads CAWARGDTQYF. DNA for the CDR3: TGTGCCTGGGCACGGGGGGATACGCAGTATTTT. This chain joins TRBV30 and TRBJ2-3, with D perhaps TRBD2 (6 bases). V shed 5 bases and J shed 6 bases, with 9 bases lying between them. The CDR3 consists of 11 residues. CDR1 and CDR2 (germline): GTSNPN, SVGIG (reference sequence).